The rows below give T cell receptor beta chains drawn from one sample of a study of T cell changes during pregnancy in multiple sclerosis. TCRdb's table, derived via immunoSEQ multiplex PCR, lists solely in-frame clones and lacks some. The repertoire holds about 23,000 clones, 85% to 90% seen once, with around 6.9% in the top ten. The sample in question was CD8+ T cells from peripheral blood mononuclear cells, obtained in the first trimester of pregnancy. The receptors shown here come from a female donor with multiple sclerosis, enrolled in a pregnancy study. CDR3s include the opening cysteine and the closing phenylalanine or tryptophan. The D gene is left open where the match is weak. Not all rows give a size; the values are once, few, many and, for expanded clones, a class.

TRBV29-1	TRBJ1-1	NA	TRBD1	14	TGCAGCGTTGAAGCGACAGGGGCGGGCACTGAAGCTTTCTTT	CSVEATGAGTEAFF
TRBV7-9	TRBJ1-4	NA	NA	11	TGTGCCAGCAACTACGGGGAGAAACTGTTTTTT	CASNYGEKLFF
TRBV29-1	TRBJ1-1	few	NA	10	TGCAGCGCCCTGCAGGGTGAAGCTTTCTTT	CSALQGEAFF
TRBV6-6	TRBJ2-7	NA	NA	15	TGTGCCAGCAGTCTGACAGGCGAAGGGGGCTACGAGCAGTACTTC	CASSLTGEGGYEQYF
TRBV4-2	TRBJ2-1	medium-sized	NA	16	TGTGCCAGCAGCCAAGATCTGAGCGGAGGGGTAGTTGAGCAGTTCTTC	CASSQDLSGGVVEQFF
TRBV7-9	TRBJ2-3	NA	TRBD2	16	TGTGCCAGCAGCTTCCCCGGACTAGCGGGCACAGATACGCAGTATTTT	CASSFPGLAGTDTQYF
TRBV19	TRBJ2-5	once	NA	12	TGTGCCAGTAGTCCGGCTAGGGAGACCCAGTACTTC	CASSPARETQYF
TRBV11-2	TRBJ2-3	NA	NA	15	TGTGCCAGCAGCTGGATGGGGGCCAGTGTAGATACGCAGTATTTT	CASSWMGASVDTQYF
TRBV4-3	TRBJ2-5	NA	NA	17	TGCGCCAGCAGCCAAGATGGAACGGGGAGGCCCCAAGAGACCCAGTACTTC	CASSQDGTGRPQETQYF
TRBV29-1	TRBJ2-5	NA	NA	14	TGCAGCGGATCGGGCAGGGGTGATCAAGAGACCCAGTACTTC	CSGSGRGDQETQYF
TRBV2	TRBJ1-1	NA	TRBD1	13	TGTGCCAGCACAACCTCAGGGGGTGCTGAAGCTTTCTTT	CASTTSGGAEAFF
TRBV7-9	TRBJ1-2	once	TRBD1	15	TGTGCCAGCAGCTTACTCGGGACAGGGGGCGATGGCTACACCTTC	CASSLLGTGGDGYTF
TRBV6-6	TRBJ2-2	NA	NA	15	TGTGCCAGCAGTCAGCACGGGCGGGACACCGGGGAGCTGTTTTTT	CASSQHGRDTGELFF
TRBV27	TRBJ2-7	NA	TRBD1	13	TGTGCCAGCAGTTTAGCAGGGGGCTACGAGCAGTACTTC	CASSLAGGYEQYF
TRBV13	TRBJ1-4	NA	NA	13	TGTGCCAGCAGCGCAGGGTGGGGTGAAAAACTGTTTTTT	CASSAGWGEKLFF
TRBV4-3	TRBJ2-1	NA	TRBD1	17	TGCGCCAGCAGCCATTGGGGGGGGACAGGGGGCTTCGATGAGCAGTTCTTC	CASSHWGGTGGFDEQFF
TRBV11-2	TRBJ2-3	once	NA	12	TGTGCCAGCAGCTTAGCAACAGATACGCAGTATTTT	CASSLATDTQYF
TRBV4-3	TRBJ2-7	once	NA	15	TGCGCCAGCAGCCAAGAACTTTCCGAGGTTGGCGAGCAGTACTTC	CASSQELSEVGEQYF
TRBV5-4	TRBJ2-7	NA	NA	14	TGTGCCACCTCAGACCGACAGTGGGGGCGCGAGCAGTACTTC	CATSDRQWGREQYF
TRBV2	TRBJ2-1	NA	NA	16	TGTGCCAGCAGTGAACGAGCGGAAAGCTCCTACAATGAGCAGTTCTTC	CASSERAESSYNEQFF
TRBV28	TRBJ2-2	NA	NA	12	TGTGCCAGCAGTTTGAGCACCGGGGAGCTGTTTTTT	CASSLSTGELFF
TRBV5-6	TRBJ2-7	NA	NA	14	TGTGCCAGCAGCTTTGGTCTTGGGGGCAACGAGCAGTACTTC	CASSFGLGGNEQYF
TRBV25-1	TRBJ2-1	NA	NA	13	TGTGCCAGCAGTCAAATAGGAGTCGATGAGCAGTTCTTC	CASSQIGVDEQFF
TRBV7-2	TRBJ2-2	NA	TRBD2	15	TGTGCCAGCAGCATATATAGCGGGGGCACCGGGGAGCTGTTTTTT	CASSIYSGGTGELFF
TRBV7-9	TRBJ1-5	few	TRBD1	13	TGTGCCAGCACCGGACAGGGCAATCAGCCCCAGCATTTT	CASTGQGNQPQHF
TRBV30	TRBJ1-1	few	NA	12	TGTGCCTGGACTCAGGGATGGACTGAAGCTTTCTTT	CAWTQGWTEAFF
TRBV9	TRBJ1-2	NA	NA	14	TGTGCCAGCAGCGCCAGGGGAACTAACTATGGCTACACCTTC	CASSARGTNYGYTF
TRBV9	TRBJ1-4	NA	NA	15	TGTGCCAGCAGCACTACAGGGCTCGCTAATGAAAAACTGTTTTTT	CASSTTGLANEKLFF
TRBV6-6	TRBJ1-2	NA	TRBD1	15	TGTGCCAGCAGCCTGATGACAGGGCCAAATTATGGCTACACCTTC	CASSLMTGPNYGYTF
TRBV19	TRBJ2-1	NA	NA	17	TGTGCCAGTAGTATAGCCTGGAGGAGTTTATCCTACAATGAGCAGTTCTTC	CASSIAWRSLSYNEQFF
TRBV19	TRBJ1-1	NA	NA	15	TGTGCCAGTAGTATCGACGGGGGGCGAAACACTGAAGCTTTCTTT	CASSIDGGRNTEAFF
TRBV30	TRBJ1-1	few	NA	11	TGTGCCTGGAGTCCTTACACTGAAGCTTTCTTT	CAWSPYTEAFF
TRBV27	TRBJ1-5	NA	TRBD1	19	TGTGCCAGCAGCCTCACAGGGGGAAGGGGAAGAAAGCCAAATCAGCCCCAGCATTTT	CASSLTGGRGRKPNQPQHF
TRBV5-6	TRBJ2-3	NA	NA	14	TGTGCCAGCAGCTTGGTGGGGGCGGCAGATACGCAGTATTTT	CASSLVGAADTQYF
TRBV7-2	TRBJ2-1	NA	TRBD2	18	TGTGCCAGCAGCTTAGGTGAGGCGGCGGGAGCTTCCTACAATGAGCAGTTCTTC	CASSLGEAAGASYNEQFF
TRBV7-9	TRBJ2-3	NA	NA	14	TGTGCCAGCAGCTCCTCTACGGTGAGGGATACGCAGTATTTT	CASSSSTVRDTQYF
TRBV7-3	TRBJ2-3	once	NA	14	TGTGCCAGCAGCTTAATCGGGGGCACAGATACGCAGTATTTT	CASSLIGGTDTQYF
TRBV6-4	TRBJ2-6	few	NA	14	TGTGCCAGCAGTGACAGGGGTGGGGCCAACGTCCTGACTTTC	CASSDRGGANVLTF
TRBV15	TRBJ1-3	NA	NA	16	TGTGCCACCAGCAGAGATATGGACAGCTCTGGAAACACCATATATTTT	CATSRDMDSSGNTIYF
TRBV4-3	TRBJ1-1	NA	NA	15	TGCGCCAGCAGCCAAGATTTCTCAGGGAACACTGAAGCTTTCTTT	CASSQDFSGNTEAFF
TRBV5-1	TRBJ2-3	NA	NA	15	TGCGCCAGCAGTTATTATGGCGGAACCACAGATACGCAGTATTTT	CASSYYGGTTDTQYF
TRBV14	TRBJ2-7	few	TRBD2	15	TGTGCCAGCAGCCAAGATCGGGAGGGCTCCTACGAGCAGTACTTC	CASSQDREGSYEQYF
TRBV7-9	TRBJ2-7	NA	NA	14	TGTGCCAGCAGCTTATCGGGGAGCTCCTACGAGCAGTACTTC	CASSLSGSSYEQYF
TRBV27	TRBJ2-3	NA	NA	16	TGTGCCAGCAGTATTTTAGCACCCGATAGCGTAGATACGCAGTATTTT	CASSILAPDSVDTQYF
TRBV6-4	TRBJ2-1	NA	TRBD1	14	TGTGCCAGCAGCCGGGACAGGTCAATCAATGAGCAGTTCTTC	CASSRDRSINEQFF
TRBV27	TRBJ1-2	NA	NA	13	TGTGCCAGCAGTCCACGCCCGAGGGATGGCTACACCTTC	CASSPRPRDGYTF
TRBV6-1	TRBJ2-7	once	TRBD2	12	TGTGCCAGCAGGGGACTAGACTACGAGCAGTACTTC	CASRGLDYEQYF
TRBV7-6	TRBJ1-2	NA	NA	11	TGTGCCCTCCCGACAGCCATGGGCTACACCTTC	CALPTAMGYTF
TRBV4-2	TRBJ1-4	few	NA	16	TGTGCCAGCAGCCAAGGCAGGAGCGGGGGAAGTGAAAAACTGTTTTTT	CASSQGRSGGSEKLFF
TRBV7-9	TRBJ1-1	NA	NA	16	TGTGCCAGCAGCTTAGTCGTCGGTGTGTCAAACACTGAAGCTTTCTTT	CASSLVVGVSNTEAFF
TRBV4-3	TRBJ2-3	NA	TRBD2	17	TGCGCCAGCAGCCAAGATTGGGGACTAGCAACCGCAGATACGCAGTATTTT	CASSQDWGLATADTQYF
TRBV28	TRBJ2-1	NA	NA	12	TGTGCCAGCAGTTTGTACTACAATGAGCAGTTCTTC	CASSLYYNEQFF
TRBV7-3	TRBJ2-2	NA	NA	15	TGTGCCAGCAGCGTCGGGACTGTGAACACCGGGGAGCTGTTTTTT	CASSVGTVNTGELFF
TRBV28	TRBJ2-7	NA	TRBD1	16	TGTGCCAGCAGTTTACTGAGGGACAGTCCACACTACGAGCAGTACTTC	CASSLLRDSPHYEQYF